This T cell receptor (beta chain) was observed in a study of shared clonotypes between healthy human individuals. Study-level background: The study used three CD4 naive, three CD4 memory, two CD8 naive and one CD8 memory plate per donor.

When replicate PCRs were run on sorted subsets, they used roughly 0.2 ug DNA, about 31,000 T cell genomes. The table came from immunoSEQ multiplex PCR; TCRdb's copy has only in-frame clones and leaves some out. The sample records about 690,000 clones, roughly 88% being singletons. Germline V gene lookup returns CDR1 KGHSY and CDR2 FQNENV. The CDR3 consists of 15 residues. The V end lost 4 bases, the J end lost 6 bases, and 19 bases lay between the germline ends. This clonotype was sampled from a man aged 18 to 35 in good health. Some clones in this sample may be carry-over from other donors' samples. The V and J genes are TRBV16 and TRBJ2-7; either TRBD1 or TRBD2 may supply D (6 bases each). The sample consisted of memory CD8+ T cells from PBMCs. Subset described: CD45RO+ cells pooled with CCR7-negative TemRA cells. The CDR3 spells CASSLVPGAEFEQYF. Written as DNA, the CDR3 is TGTGCCAGCAGCCTCGTCCCGGGGGCAGAGTTCGAGCAGTACTTC. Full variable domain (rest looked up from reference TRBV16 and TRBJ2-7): GEEVAQTPKHLVRGEGQKAKLYCAPIKGHSYVFWYQQVLKNEFKFLISFQNENVFDETGMPKERFSAKCLPNSPCSLEIQATKLEDSAVYFCASSLVPGAEFEQYFGPGTRLTVT.